The 32 T cell receptor beta chains given below trace back to one sample, sequenced in a study of blood T cell repertoires in COVID-19 (dated by TCRdb to the early 2020s). Receptor libraries were prepared by the immunoSEQ multiplex PCR assay. TCRdb retrieved this table from immuneACCESS and kept in-frame rearrangements only. Not all clones are present; in checked studies, unresolved V genes account for under half, and no reason is known for the remainder. The sample data list approximately 60,000 clones, and around 93% of these were observed just once. 2.9% of the sample goes to the ten largest clones. Sequenced input: peripheral blood. The receptors shown here come from a man aged 65 to 85 with active COVID-19.

CDR3 sequence reads: CASSFSTDQETQYF. The CDR3 DNA reads as TGTGCCAGCAGTTTCTCAACAGACCAAGAGACCCAGTACTTC. The V call is TRBV27, the J call TRBJ2-5, with D unresolved. Trimming took off 3 bases at V and 0 bases at J, with 8 bases between the two ends. CDR1 MNHEY and CDR2 SMNVEV come from the germline V gene (reference sequence). The CDR3 loop spans 14 amino acids.

The rearrangement joins TRBV2 to TRBJ2-1, with TRBD2 identical over 7 bases. J was trimmed by 9 bases and V by 0 bases; bases with no gene match: 8. Germline CDR1 and CDR2: SNHLY and FYNNEI. The CDR3 consists of 15 residues. CDR3 sequence: CASSEARTGGGEQFF. The CDR3 DNA is TGTGCCAGCAGTGAAGCACGGACGGGCGGGGGTGAGCAGTTCTTC.

The chain has TRBV5-1 and TRBJ2-3; 10 nucleotides agree with TRBD2. The CDR3 spans 18 residues. Losses at the gene ends were 4 bases for V and 0 bases for J; bases not matched to a gene: 11. Germline assignment: CDR1 SGHRS and CDR2 YFSETQ. CDR3 amino acids: CASSPGLAARTSTDTQYF. The CDR3 region has the DNA TGCGCCAGCAGCCCCGGACTAGCGGCAAGAACTAGCACAGATACGCAGTATTTT.

This chain links TRBV5-1 with TRBJ2-3, with a weak D call TRBD2 (7 bases). V lost 1 base to trimming and J lost 0 bases, with 9 bases between them. Per the germline V gene, CDR1 is SGHRS and CDR2 is YFSETQ. This CDR3 is 15 amino acids long. CDR3 bases: TGCGCCAGCAGCTTGCGGGGGGCTAGCACAGATACGCAGTATTTT. The encoded protein is CASSLRGASTDTQYF.

The V call is TRBV10-3, the J call TRBJ2-2, with D unresolved. The length of the CDR3 is 17 residues. V was shortened by 2 bases and J by 7 bases, with 20 bases between the two germline ends. CDR1 and CDR2 (germline): ENHRY, SYGVKD. CDR3: CAISEADPPNSGGELFF. In nucleotides, the CDR3 is TGTGCCATCAGTGAGGCCGATCCGCCCAACAGTGGCGGGGAGCTGTTTTTT.

J is TRBJ2-1 and V is TRBV11-3; D call uncertain. This CDR3 is 12 amino acids long. Germline V CDR1 and CDR2: SGHNT, YENEEA. The ends were cut back, 0 bases at V and 7 bases at J, with 4 bases in the middle. CDR3 in amino acids: CASSLDANEQFF. CDR3 bases: TGTGCCAGCAGCTTAGATGCGAATGAGCAGTTCTTC. Full variable domain (outside the CDR3, taken from reference TRBV11-3 and TRBJ2-1): EAGVVQSPRYKIIEKKQPVAFWCNPISGHNTLYWYLQNLGQGPELLIRYENEEAVDDSQLPKDRFSAERLKGVDSTLKIQPAELGDSAVYLCASSLDANEQFFGPGTRLTVL.

V gene TRBV10-1 combines with J gene TRBJ2-3; maybe TRBD2 (6 bases). V gave up 8 bases and J gave up 5 bases, with 17 bases separating them. This CDR3 has 14 amino acids. Germline V gene sequence: CDR1 WNHNN, CDR2 SYGVQD (reference sequence). The CDR3 DNA follows: TGCGCCAGCGGGGCTAGCGCCGGGGGAGATACGCAGTATTTT. Its translation: CASGASAGGDTQYF.

The chain links TRBV5-8 to TRBJ1-1; 7 nucleotides align to TRBD1. Trimming at V came to 3 bases and at J to 4 bases, leaving 6 bases not matched to a gene. Per germline, CDR1 SGHTS and CDR2 YDEGEE. The CDR3 contains 14 residues. CDR3 nucleotides: TGTGCCAGCAGCTCAGACAGGGTGGGCACTGAAGCTTTCTTT. Translation: CASSSDRVGTEAFF.

The chain recombines TRBV10-3 with TRBJ1-1; 7 positions match TRBD1. From germline, CDR1 is ENHRY and CDR2 SYGVKD. The CDR3 totals 13 residues. V dropped 8 bases and J dropped 1; count of bases not matched to a gene: 4. The CDR3 sequence is CAIRPGGNTEAFF. Written as DNA, the CDR3 is TGTGCCATCCGGCCAGGGGGGAACACTGAAGCTTTCTTT.

This clone has only a few counts. This sequence joins TRBV7-9 and TRBJ2-7; D gene ambiguous. Germline CDR1 is SEHNR and CDR2 is FQNEAQ (reference sequence). Between the trimmed V and J ends, which lost 3 bases and 0 bases, there was a span of 3 bases. CDR3 length equals 12 residues. In DNA form, the CDR3 reads TGTGCCAGCAGCTTCAACTCCTACGAGCAGTACTTC. Residues: CASSFNSYEQYF. Full variable domain (missing parts from reference TRBV7-9 and TRBJ2-7): DTGVSQNPRHKITKRGQNVTFRCDPISEHNRLYWYRQTLGQGPEFLTYFQNEAQLEKSRLLSDRFSAERPKGSFSTLEIQRTEQGDSAMYLCASSFNSYEQYFGPGTRLTVT.

The chain couples TRBV10-3 to TRBJ2-7; TRBD1 agrees at 9 bases. Trimming cost V 6 bases and J 3 bases; bases outside gene matches: 3. The CDR3 contains 13 residues. Germline V gene lookup returns CDR1 ENHRY and CDR2 SYGVKD. CDR3 region: CAISLTGGYEQYV. DNA for the CDR3: TGTGCCATCAGCTTGACAGGGGGCTACGAGCAGTACGTC.

The gene calls are TRBV6-2 or TRBV6-3 and TRBJ2-7; 10 nucleotides line up with TRBD2. Germline lookup yields CDR1 MNHEY and CDR2 SVGEGT. This CDR3 has 17 amino acids. Trimming at V came to 3 bases and at J to 3 bases, leaving 11 bases not matched to a gene. Here the CDR3 DNA reads TGTGCCAGCAGTTATAAGGGACTAGCGAGAGATGGCTACGAGCAGTACTTC. It is translated as CASSYKGLARDGYEQYF.

This clone was counted a single time. V and J are TRBV29-1 and TRBJ2-3; the D gene is possibly TRBD2 (5 bases). The V gene's germline CDR1 is SQVTM and CDR2 ANQGSEA. V lost 4 bases and J 2 bases, leaving 10 bases between the germline ends. This CDR3 is built from 13 residues. The DNA of the CDR3 is TGCAGCGTTGCCCGGACTCCCACAGATACGCAGTATTTT. It specifies CSVARTPTDTQYF.

The rearrangement joins TRBV5-4 to TRBJ2-5, with TRBD2 as a possible D gene (6 bases). From germline, CDR1 is SGHNT and CDR2 YYREEE (reference sequence). The length of the CDR3 is 18 residues. Trimming removed 3 bases at V and 8 bases at J, with 29 bases between. The CDR3 nucleotides read TGTGCCAGCAGCTCCCCCGCGGGAAGGGAAGCCCCACAAGGTACCCAGTACTTC. Residues: CASSSPAGREAPQGTQYF.

The CDR3 DNA is TGCGCCAGCAGCCAAGATCGGGGGGATGAAAAACTGTTTTTT. This codes for CASSQDRGDEKLFF. The chain employs TRBV4-3 and TRBJ1-4, with D perhaps TRBD1 (5 bases). Germline CDR1 reads LGHNA; CDR2 reads YSLEER. V was cut by 0 bases and J by 6 bases, with 8 bases left in between. The length of the CDR3 is 14 residues.

This chain connects TRBV7-9 to TRBJ1-1; 7 bases are a match to TRBD1. V trimming: 5 bases; J trimming: 1 base; junction bases outside the gene matches: 4. The germline V gene encodes CDR1 SEHNR and CDR2 FQNEAQ (reference sequence). CDR3 length equals 14 residues. The DNA for the CDR3 is TGTGCCAGCAGCCTAGGGACAGCGAACACTGAAGCTTTCTTT. As protein: CASSLGTANTEAFF.

The chain joins TRBV11-3 to TRBJ2-3; 7 bases are shared with TRBD2. The CDR3 consists of 15 residues. Germline V gives CDR1 SGHNT, CDR2 YENEEA. J lost 2 bases, V lost 5 bases, and 7 bases had no gene match. The CDR3 nucleotides read TGTGCCAGCAGCCCTCCGGGACTACACACAGATACGCAGTATTTT. Residues: CASSPPGLHTDTQYF.

V usage is TRBV7-2 and J usage is TRBJ1-6; weak D call: TRBD1 (5 bases). CDR1 and CDR2 (germline): SGHTA, FQGNSA. The CDR3 is made up of 14 amino acids. V was pared by 5 bases and J by 8 bases, with 13 bases between. CDR3 sequence reads: CASSPAQGYSPLHF. Written as DNA, the CDR3 is TGTGCCAGCAGCCCAGCCCAGGGTTATTCACCCCTCCACTTT.

The rearrangement uses TRBV11-1 and TRBJ2-5; TRBD2 agrees at 8 bases. The germline gives CDR1 SGHAT, CDR2 FQDESV (reference sequence). V lost 5 bases and J lost 7; bases outside the gene matches: 15. The length of the CDR3 is 16 residues. The chain's CDR3 is CASSGSGGSTFVTQYF. CDR3 nucleotides: TGTGCCAGCAGCGGAAGCGGGGGAAGCACGTTCGTGACCCAGTACTTC.

The genes are TRBV7-2 and TRBJ2-7; D gene ambiguous. The V end was cut by 3 bases, the J end by 4 bases, with 7 bases between. The CDR3 consists of 12 residues. Germline CDR1 SGHTA, CDR2 FQGNSA. DNA of the CDR3: TGTGCCAGCAGCTTGACAACTTACGAGCAGTACTTC. It yields the protein CASSLTTYEQYF.

A remark on this clone: The junction differs from germline at one of its ends, possibly a read error. The rearrangement links TRBV7-8 to TRBJ2-7; tentative D call: TRBD1 (6 bases). This CDR3 has 15 amino acids. CDR1 SGHVS and CDR2 FQNEAQ come from the germline V gene. The chain's CDR3 is CASNLNRDTLAEQYF. The DNA of the CDR3 is TGTGCCAGCAACTTAAACCGGGACACTCTCGCCGAGCAGTACTTC.

The V call is TRBV19, the J call TRBJ2-1; a possible D gene is TRBD2 (5 bases). The CDR3 has 14 residues. The germline V gene encodes CDR1 LNHDA and CDR2 SQIVND (reference sequence). V lost 6 bases and J 2 bases, leaving 11 bases between the germline ends. The CDR3 region has the DNA TGTGCCAGTAGCGCGACCGGGACCTACAATGAGCAGTTCTTC. This translates into CASSATGTYNEQFF.

This sequence joins TRBV6-1 and TRBJ2-2; no clear D. CDR3 size: 14 residues. CDR1 MNHNS and CDR2 SASEGT come from the germline V gene. The V end was cut by 2 bases, the J end by 6 bases, with 10 bases between. The CDR3 here is CASSELAVAGELFF. CDR3 DNA: TGTGCCAGCAGTGAATTGGCGGTCGCCGGGGAGCTGTTTTTT.

The rearrangement uses TRBV4-1 and TRBJ2-5; TRBD2 is a possible D gene (5 bases). The CDR3 is made up of 15 amino acids. Trimming took 5 bases from V and 9 from J, leaving 22 bases between them. CDR1 and CDR2 (germline): MGHRA, YSYEKL. CDR3 in DNA: TGCGCCAGCAGCTACACATGGACTGGTTCCCAGTCCCAGTACTTC. Its translation: CASSYTWTGSQSQYF.

The V gene is TRBV5-8, the J gene TRBJ2-1; D might be TRBD1 (5 bases). This CDR3 comprises 15 residues. From germline, CDR1 is SGHTS and CDR2 YDEGEE. Trimming cost V 7 bases and J 0 bases, with 14 bases left between them. The CDR3 region is CASPPGPNSYNEQFF. The CDR3 DNA reads TGTGCCAGCCCCCCAGGGCCAAACTCCTACAATGAGCAGTTCTTC.

This chain joins TRBV6-5 and TRBJ2-1; D is unclear. V lost 4 bases and J lost 8, with 15 bases in between. Germline V gives CDR1 MNHEY, CDR2 SVGAGI. The CDR3 extends over 14 amino acids. The CDR3, as DNA: TGTGCCAGCAGTTCATCCGGCTTGGGCGATGAGCAGTTCTTC. This gives the protein CASSSSGLGDEQFF.

The rearrangement joins TRBV2 to TRBJ2-1; 8 bases map to TRBD2. After removal of 1 base from V and 4 bases from J, the junction contained 3 bases not matched to a gene. This CDR3 region has 15 residues. CDR1 SNHLY and CDR2 FYNNEI come from the germline V gene. In DNA form, the CDR3 reads TGTGCCAGCAGTGAAGGGAGCGGGGGATACAATGAGCAGTTCTTC. This encodes CASSEGSGGYNEQFF.

V is TRBV20-1 and J is TRBJ2-3; D ambiguous. Trimming removed 6 bases from V and 6 bases from J, with 7 bases in between. This CDR3 has 10 amino acids. CDR1 is DFQATT, CDR2 SNEGSKA, per germline (reference sequence). DNA for the CDR3: TGCAGTGCCCGGCGGGATACGCAGTATTTT. Its translation is CSARRDTQYF.

This chain connects TRBV7-2 to TRBJ1-2, with D possibly TRBD1 on 5 matching bases. In germline, CDR1 is SGHTA, CDR2 FQGNSA. V was trimmed by 1 base and J by 2 bases, leaving 11 bases between them. The CDR3 length is 15 residues. The CDR3 loop reads CASSLVRGGNYGYTF. The CDR3 coding sequence is TGTGCCAGCAGCTTAGTGCGGGGGGGGAACTATGGCTACACCTTC. Full variable domain (rest looked up from reference TRBV7-2 and TRBJ1-2): GAGVSQSPSNKVTEKGKDVELRCDPISGHTALYWYRQSLGQGLEFLIYFQGNSAPDKSGLPSDRFSAERTGGSVSTLTIQRTQQEDSAVYLCASSLVRGGNYGYTFGSGTRLTVV.

V usage is TRBV28 and J usage is TRBJ1-2; 9 nucleotides match TRBD1. There are 17 residues in the CDR3. The germline CDR1 and CDR2 sequences are MDHEN and SYDVKM. V dropped 3 bases and J dropped 0; count of bases not matched to a gene: 8. The CDR3 DNA reads as TGTGCCAGCAGTTTCTTCCGACAGGGGGAGTCTAACTATGGCTACACCTTC. As protein: CASSFFRQGESNYGYTF.

This chain links TRBV7-2 with TRBJ1-2, with TRBD1 matching over 8 bases. CDR3 size: 13 residues. Germline V gene lookup returns CDR1 SGHTA and CDR2 FQGNSA. Trimming at V came to 6 bases and at J to 3 bases, leaving 3 bases not matched to a gene. The CDR3 nucleotides are TGTGCCAGCAGTGAGACAGGGGACTATGGCTACACCTTC. Translating it yields CASSETGDYGYTF.

V usage is TRBV18 and J usage is TRBJ2-5, with 9 bases that match TRBD2. The V gene's germline CDR1 is KGHSH and CDR2 LQKENI. The trim removed 3 bases at V and 5 bases at J, leaving 1 base unmatched. The CDR3 contains 13 residues. DNA for the CDR3: TGTGCCAGCTCACCCGGACTAGCGGAGACCCAGTACTTC. The encoded protein is CASSPGLAETQYF.